This T cell receptor (beta chain) was observed in a study of OX40 agonist ivuxolimab in advanced cancers. About the study as a whole: Ivuxolimab, which targeted the costimulatory receptor OX40 (CD134), was an agonistic, fully human IgG2 monoclonal antibody. Intravenous ivuxolimab was administered to patients every 2 weeks at six dose levels: 0.01, 0.1, 0.3, 1.5, 3 and 10 mg/kg. Among the 52 dose-escalation patients, around 20 had hepatocellular carcinoma, roughly 15 melanoma, 9 renal cell carcinoma and 9 head and neck cancer. In the dose-escalation cohort, 82.7% of patients were male, and the mean age was approximately 60 years, with a range of 23 to 79. Patients were allowed to have had prior anti-PD-1, anti-PD-L1 or anti-CTLA-4 therapy, and around 41% of the dose-escalation patients had previously received checkpoint inhibitors. Partial responses occurred in three dose-escalation patients: two with cutaneous melanoma and one with hepatocellular carcinoma. Peripheral TCRbeta sequencing aimed to test whether ivuxolimab altered TCR sequence diversity and caused clonal T-cell expansion. The monotherapy dose-escalation portion (N = 52 patients) of the phase I ivuxolimab trial is reported in the paper. Points the paper makes about the study in general: At doses of 0.1 to 3.0 mg/kg, clonal expansion of both CD4+ and CD8+ blood T cells was observed from baseline to week 6. After ivuxolimab, more expanded clones were found on average in CD8+ T cells than in CD4+ T cells. Partial responders in the 0.1-3.0 mg/kg groups had among the lowest normalized peripheral clonal expansion, especially among CD8+ T cells. Low levels of normalized T-cell clonal expansion were also seen in some nonresponding patients. Which antigens the clonally expanded peripheral T cells were specific for was not determined.

The trial excluded patients who had a history of autoimmune disease or were on systemic immunosuppression. In every dose cohort, peripheral blood was drawn for TCR sequencing at baseline, cycle 4 day 1, and cycle 7 day 1. Samples were obtained from an open-label, multicenter, first-in-human phase I dose-escalation trial of ivuxolimab. Adults with locally advanced or metastatic melanoma, renal cell, hepatocellular, or head and neck squamous cell carcinoma were enrolled in the trial. Before TCR sequencing, CD4+ and CD8+ T cells were separately sorted from peripheral blood. Genomic DNA was isolated from the sorted cells so that the TCRbeta CDR3 region could be sequenced. The immunoSEQ Assay was used to sequence the TCRbeta CDR3 regions. In TCRdb, the immuneACCESS table is reduced to in-frame sequences with V and J assigned. These tables do not hold every clone; where another copy was compared, an unresolved V gene accounts for under half, and the others remain unexplained. The sample table records some 76,000 clones; nearly 85% of these occur just once. Around 7.2% of the sample is held by the ten biggest clonotypes.

Notes on this clone: The antigen this receptor binds is unknown. The sample holds no much larger clone one base away, and base qualities are not on file.

Measured from the cysteine to the phenylalanine, the CDR3 is 16 residues long. Only the CDR3 DNA is retained, 48 bases long and in frame from the first base. CDR1 and CDR2 are read off the germline V gene as SGHAT and FQNNGV. Trimming at the junction amounts to 2 bases on V and 8 bases on J, and the germline ends lie 19 bases apart. Recombination connected TRBV11-2 to TRBJ2-1; possibly the D gene is TRBD2, per 5 matching bases. The sequenced sample was CD4+ or CD8+ T cells sorted from blood, obtained in a trial of the OX40 agonist ivuxolimab. This clonotype originated in an adult with an advanced solid tumor such as melanoma, head and neck, liver or kidney cancer. The CDR3 in this case is CASSLNRGTFGDEQFF. The DNA is TGTGCCAGCAGCTTAAACCGGGGAACCTTTGGGGATGAGCAGTTCTTC.